The clone carrying this TCR beta chain was observed a single time. Its antigen is not identified. These data originate in a study of vaccination effects on CD4 cells after COVID-19. The study, taken as a whole, reports: Vaccine- and infection-induced clones showed marked clonal contraction late following vaccination.

Sequencing followed a ViraFEST assay step that expanded antigen-specific CD4+ T cells with viral peptide pools. Following 10 days of culture, CD4+ T cells were isolated. Either the mRNA-1273 or the BNT162b2 vaccine was given to participants as two doses. The vaccine recipients had no prior SARS-CoV-2 infection, with negative nucleocapsid antibodies. Cultures got half-medium changes with IL-2 on days 3 and 7. Measured with immunoSEQ multiplex PCR; TCRdb has only the in-frame clones, and not every one. The sample lists roughly 32,000 clones, around 70% occurring once. This receptor was identified in a human donor who received a COVID-19 vaccine. This specimen was CD4+ T cells from PBMCs cultured with HCoV-229E spike peptides, taken after COVID-19 vaccination.

The CDR3 DNA reads as TGCGCCAGCAGTGAGTCGTGGACTAGCGGGGGTAACACAGATACGCAGTATTTT. Translating it yields CASSESWTSGGNTDTQYF. This chain uses TRBV10-2 with TRBJ2-3, with 13 bases fitting TRBD2. The CDR3 contains 18 residues. The ends lost 0 bases at V and 2 bases at J; junction bases unmatched: 5. Germline lookup yields CDR1 WSHSY and CDR2 SAAADI.